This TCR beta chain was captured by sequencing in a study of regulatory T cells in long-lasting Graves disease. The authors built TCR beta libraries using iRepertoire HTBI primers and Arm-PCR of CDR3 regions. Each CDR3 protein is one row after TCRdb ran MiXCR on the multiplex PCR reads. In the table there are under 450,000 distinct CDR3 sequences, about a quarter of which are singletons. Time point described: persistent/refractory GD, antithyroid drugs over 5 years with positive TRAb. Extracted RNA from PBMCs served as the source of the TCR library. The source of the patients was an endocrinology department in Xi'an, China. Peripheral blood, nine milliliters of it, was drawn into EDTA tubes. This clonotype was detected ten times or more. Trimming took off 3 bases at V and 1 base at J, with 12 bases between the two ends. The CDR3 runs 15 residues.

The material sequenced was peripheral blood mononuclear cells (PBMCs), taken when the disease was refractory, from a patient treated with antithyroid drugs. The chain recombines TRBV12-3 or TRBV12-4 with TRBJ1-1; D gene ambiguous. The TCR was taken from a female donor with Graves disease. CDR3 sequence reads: CASSLVGQENTEAFF. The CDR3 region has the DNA TGTGCCAGCAGTTTGGTTGGCCAGGAGAACACTGAAGCTTTCTTT.